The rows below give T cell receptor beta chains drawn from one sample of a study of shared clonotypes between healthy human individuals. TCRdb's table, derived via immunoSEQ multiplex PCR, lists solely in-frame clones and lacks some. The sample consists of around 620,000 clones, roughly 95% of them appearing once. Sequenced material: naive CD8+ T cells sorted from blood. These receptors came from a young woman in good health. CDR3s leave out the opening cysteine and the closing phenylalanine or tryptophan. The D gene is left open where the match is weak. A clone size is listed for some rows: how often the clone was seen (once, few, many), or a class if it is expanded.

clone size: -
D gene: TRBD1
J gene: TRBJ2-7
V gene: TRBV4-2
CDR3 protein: ASSQEIPRTGISYEQY

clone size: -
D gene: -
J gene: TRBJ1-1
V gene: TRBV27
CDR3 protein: ASSLSRDTEAF

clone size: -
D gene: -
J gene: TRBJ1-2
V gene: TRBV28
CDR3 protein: ASSLRGADGYGYT

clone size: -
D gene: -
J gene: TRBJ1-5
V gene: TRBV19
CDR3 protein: ASSEQGFLNQPQH

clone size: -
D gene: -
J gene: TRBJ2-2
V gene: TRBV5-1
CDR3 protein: ASSPTTGGNTGELF

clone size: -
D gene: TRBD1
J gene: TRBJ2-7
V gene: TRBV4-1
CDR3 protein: ASSQVLGQAYEQY

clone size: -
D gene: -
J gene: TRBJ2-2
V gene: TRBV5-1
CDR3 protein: ASSLRSHTGELF

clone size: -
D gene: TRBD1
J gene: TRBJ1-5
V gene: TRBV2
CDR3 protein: ASRAETGAASQPQH

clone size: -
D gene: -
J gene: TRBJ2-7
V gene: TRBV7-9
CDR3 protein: ASRPGLQYEQY

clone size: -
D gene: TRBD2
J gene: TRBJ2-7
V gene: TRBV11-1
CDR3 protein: ASSVLAGSSYEQY

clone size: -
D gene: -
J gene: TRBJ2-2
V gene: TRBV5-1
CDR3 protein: ASSFSGELF

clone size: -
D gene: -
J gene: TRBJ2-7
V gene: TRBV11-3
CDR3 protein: ASSLLPPRPSSYEQY

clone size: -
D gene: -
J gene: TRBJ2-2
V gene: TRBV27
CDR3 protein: ASSFRTGELF

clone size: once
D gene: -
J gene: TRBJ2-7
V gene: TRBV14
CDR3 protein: ASSQVSQGDEQY

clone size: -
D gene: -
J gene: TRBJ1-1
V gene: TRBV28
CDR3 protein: ASSFLGGGGTEAF

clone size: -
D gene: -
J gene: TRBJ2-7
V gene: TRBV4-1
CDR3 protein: ASSQVPAASYEQY

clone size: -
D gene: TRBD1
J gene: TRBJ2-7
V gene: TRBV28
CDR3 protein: ASGWTGGNYEQY

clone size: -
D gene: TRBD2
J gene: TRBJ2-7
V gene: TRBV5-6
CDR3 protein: ASSLSTSGSRY

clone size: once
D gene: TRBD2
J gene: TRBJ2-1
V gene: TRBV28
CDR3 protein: ASRRTSGRNEQF

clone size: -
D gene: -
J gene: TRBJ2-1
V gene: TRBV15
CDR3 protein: ATSRENVEDNEQF